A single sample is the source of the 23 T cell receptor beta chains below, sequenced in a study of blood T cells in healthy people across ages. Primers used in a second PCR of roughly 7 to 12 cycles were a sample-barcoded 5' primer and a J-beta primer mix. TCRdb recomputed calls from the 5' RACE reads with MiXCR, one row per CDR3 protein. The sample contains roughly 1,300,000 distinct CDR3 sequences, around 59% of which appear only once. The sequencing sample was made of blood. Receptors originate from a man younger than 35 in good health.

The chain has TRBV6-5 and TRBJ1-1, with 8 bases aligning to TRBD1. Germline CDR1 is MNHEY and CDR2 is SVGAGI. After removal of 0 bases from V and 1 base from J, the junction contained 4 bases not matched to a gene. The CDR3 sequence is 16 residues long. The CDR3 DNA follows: TGTGCCAGCAGTTACTCGACGGACAGGGCGAACACTGAAGCTTTCTTT. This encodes CASSYSTDRANTEAFF.

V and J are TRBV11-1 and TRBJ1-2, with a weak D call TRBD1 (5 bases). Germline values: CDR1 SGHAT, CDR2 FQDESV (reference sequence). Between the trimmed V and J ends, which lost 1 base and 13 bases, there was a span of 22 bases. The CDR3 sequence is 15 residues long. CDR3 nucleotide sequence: TGTGCCAGCAGCTTAGGAGGACACAAGGCTACCGGGGCCACCTTC. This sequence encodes CASSLGGHKATGATF.

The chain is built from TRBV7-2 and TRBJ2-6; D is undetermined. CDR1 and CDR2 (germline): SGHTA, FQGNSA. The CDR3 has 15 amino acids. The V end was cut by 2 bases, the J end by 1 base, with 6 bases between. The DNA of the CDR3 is TGTGCCAGCAGCTTAATCAGGTCTGGGGCCAACGTCCTGACTTTC. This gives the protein CASSLIRSGANVLTF. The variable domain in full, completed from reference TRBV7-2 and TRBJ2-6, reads GAGVSQSPSNKVTEKGKDVELRCDPISGHTALYWYRQSLGQGLEFLIYFQGNSAPDKSGLPSDRFSAERTGGSVSTLTIQRTQQEDSAVYLCASSLIRSGANVLTFGAGSRLTVL.

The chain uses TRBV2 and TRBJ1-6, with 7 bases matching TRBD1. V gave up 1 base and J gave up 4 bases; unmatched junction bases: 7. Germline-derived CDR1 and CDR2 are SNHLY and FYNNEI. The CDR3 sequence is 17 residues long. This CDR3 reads CASSEEFGTAYNSPLHF. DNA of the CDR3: TGTGCCAGCAGTGAAGAGTTTGGGACAGCATATAATTCACCCCTCCACTTT.

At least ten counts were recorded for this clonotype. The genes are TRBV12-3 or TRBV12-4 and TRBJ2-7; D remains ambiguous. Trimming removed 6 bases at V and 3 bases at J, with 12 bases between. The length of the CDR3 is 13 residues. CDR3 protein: CASSPGAFYEQYF. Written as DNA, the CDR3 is TGTGCCAGCAGCCCAGGAGCCTTCTACGAGCAGTACTTC.

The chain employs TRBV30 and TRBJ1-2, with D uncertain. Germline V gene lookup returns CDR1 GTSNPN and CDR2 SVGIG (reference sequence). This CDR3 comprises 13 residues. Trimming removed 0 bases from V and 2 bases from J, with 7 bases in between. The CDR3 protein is CAWSVLVNYGYTF. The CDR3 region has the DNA TGTGCCTGGAGTGTACTAGTAAACTATGGCTACACCTTC.

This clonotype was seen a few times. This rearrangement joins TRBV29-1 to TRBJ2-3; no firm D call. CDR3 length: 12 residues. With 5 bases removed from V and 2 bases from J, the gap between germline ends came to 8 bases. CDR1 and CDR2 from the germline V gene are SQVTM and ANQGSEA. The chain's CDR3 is CSVSPHTDTQYF. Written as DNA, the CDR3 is TGCAGCGTTTCCCCACACACAGATACGCAGTATTTT.

The CDR3 loop is CASSPRQVFGNTEAFF. CDR3 nucleotides: TGTGCCAGCAGTCCCCGTCAGGTCTTTGGGAACACTGAAGCTTTCTTT. This chain uses TRBV28 with TRBJ1-1; no reliable D call. V gave up 5 bases and J gave up 1 base, with 17 bases separating them. Germline CDR1 is MDHEN and CDR2 is SYDVKM. CDR3 size: 16 residues.

In DNA, the CDR3 is TGTGCCAGCAGCTTAAAAGGTTTCGGACTCGGGACCTACGAGCAGTACTTC. Protein sequence: CASSLKGFGLGTYEQYF. The V and J genes are TRBV11-2 and TRBJ2-7; possibly TRBD2 for D (5 bases). This CDR3 has 17 amino acids. Germline loops: CDR1 SGHAT, CDR2 FQNNGV. Trimming removed 2 bases from V and 2 bases from J, with 19 bases in between.

The CDR3 region is CSVMDGRNTEAFF. CDR3 bases: TGCAGCGTGATGGACGGGAGGAACACTGAAGCTTTCTTT. The chain is built from TRBV29-1 and TRBJ1-1; D gene ambiguous. CDR1 is SQVTM, CDR2 ANQGSEA, per germline. With 6 bases removed from V and 1 base from J, the gap between germline ends came to 12 bases. The CDR3 has 13 amino acids. Together with reference TRBV29-1 and TRBJ1-1, the CDR3 gives the full variable domain: SAVISQKPSRDICQRGTSLTIQCQVDSQVTMMFWYRQQPGQSLTLIATANQGSEATYESGFVIDKFPISRPNLTFSTLTVSNMSPEDSSIYLCSVMDGRNTEAFFGQGTRLTVV.

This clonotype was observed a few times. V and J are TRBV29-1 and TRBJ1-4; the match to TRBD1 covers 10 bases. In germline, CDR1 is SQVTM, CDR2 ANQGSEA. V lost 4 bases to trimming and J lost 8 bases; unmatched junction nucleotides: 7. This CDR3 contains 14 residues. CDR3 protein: CSVGGGTGDEKLFF. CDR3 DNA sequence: TGCAGCGTTGGGGGAGGGACAGGGGACGAAAAACTGTTTTTT.

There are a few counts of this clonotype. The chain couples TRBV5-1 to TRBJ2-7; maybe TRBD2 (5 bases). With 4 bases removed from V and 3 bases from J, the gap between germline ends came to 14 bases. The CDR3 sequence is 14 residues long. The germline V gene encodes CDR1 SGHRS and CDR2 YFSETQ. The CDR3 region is CASSIPGTDYEQYF. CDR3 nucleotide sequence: TGCGCCAGCAGCATTCCGGGAACGGACTACGAGCAGTACTTC. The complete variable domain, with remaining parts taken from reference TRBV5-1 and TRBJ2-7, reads KAGVTQTPRYLIKTRGQQVTLSCSPISGHRSVSWYQQTPGQGLQFLFEYFSETQRNKGNFPGRFSGRQFSNSRSEMNVSTLELGDSALYLCASSIPGTDYEQYFGPGTRLTVT.

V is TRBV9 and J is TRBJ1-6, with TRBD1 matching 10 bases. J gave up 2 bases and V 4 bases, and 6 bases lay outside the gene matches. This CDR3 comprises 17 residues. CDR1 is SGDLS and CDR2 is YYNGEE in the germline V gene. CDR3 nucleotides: TGTGCCAGCAGCTCAGGGACAGGGGATGCCTATAATTCACCCCTCCACTTT. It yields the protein CASSSGTGDAYNSPLHF.

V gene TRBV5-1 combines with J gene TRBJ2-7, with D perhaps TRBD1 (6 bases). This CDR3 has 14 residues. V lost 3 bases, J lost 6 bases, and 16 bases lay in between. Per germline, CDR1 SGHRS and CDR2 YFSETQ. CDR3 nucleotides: TGCGCCAGCAGCTGGGAACTGGACAGCTCCGAGCAGTACTTC. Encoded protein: CASSWELDSSEQYF.

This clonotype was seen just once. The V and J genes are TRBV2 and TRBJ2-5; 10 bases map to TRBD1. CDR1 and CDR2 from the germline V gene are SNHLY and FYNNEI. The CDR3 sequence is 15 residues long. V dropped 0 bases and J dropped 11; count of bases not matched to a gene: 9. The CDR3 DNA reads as TGTGCCAGCAGTGAAGCCGGGACAGGGGTAATGGAGCAGTACTTC. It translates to CASSEAGTGVMEQYF.

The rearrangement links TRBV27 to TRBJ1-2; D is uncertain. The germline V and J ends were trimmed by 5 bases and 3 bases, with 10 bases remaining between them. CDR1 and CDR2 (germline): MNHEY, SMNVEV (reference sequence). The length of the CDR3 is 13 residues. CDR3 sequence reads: CASSPRNYYGYTF. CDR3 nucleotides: TGTGCCAGCAGTCCCCGTAATTACTATGGCTACACCTTC.

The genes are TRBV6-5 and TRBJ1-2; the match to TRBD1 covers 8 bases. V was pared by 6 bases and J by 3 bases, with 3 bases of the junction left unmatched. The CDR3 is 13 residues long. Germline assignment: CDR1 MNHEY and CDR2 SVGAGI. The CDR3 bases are TGTGCCAGCAGCCGGACAGGGCACTATGGCTACACCTTC. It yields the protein CASSRTGHYGYTF.

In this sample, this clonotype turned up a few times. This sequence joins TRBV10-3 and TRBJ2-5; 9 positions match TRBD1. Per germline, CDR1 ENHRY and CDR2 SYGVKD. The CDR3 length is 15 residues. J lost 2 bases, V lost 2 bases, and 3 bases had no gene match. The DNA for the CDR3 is TGTGCCATCAGTGAGGAAGGACAGGGGCAAGAGACCCAGTACTTC. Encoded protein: CAISEEGQGQETQYF.

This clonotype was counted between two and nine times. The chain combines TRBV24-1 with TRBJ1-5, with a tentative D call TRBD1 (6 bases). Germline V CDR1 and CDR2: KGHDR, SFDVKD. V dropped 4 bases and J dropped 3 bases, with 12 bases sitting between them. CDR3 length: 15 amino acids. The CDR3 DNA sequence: TGTGCCACCAGTGAACCGGACAGCCTCAATCAGCCCCAGCATTTT. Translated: CATSEPDSLNQPQHF.

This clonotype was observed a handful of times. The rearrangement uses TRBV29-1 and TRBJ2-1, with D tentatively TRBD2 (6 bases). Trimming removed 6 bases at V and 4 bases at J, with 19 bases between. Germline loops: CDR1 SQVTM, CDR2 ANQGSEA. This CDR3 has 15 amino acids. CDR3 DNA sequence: TGCAGCGTGGAGAAGGTGGAGGGCCCTTACAATGAGCAGTTCTTC. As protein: CSVEKVEGPYNEQFF.

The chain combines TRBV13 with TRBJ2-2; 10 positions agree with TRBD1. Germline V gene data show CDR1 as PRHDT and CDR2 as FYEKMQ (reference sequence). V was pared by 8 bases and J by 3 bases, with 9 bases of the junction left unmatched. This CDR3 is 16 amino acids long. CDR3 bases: TGTGCCAGCGCCCTAGGGGACAGGGGTGACACCGGGGAGCTGTTTTTT. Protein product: CASALGDRGDTGELFF.

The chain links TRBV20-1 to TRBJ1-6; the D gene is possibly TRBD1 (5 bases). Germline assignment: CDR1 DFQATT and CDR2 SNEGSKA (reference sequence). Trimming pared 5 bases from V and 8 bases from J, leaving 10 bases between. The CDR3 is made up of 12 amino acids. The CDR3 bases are TGCAGTGCTTCCCAGACAGATTCACCCCTCCACTTT. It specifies CSASQTDSPLHF.

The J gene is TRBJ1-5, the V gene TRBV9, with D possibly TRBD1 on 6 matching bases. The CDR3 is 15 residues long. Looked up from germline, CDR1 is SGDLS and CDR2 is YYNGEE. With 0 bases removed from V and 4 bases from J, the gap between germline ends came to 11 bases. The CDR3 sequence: CASSVDGQINQPQHF. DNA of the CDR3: TGTGCCAGCAGCGTAGACGGACAGATAAATCAGCCCCAGCATTTT. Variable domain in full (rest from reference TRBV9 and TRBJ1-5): DSGVTQTPKHLITATGQRVTLRCSPRSGDLSVYWYQQSLDQGLQFLIQYYNGEERAKGNILERFSAQQFPDLHSELNLSSLELGDSALYFCASSVDGQINQPQHFGDGTRLSIL.